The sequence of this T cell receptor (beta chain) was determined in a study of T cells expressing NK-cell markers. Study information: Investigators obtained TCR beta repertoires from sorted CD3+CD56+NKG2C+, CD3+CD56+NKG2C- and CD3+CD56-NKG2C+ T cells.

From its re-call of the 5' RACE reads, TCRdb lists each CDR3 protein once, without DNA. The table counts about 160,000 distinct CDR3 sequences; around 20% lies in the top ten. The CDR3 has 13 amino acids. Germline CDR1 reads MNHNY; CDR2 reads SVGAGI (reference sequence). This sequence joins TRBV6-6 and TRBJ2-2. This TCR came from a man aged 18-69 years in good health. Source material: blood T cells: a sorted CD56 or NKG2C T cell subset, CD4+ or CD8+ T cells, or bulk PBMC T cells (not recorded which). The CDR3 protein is CASSYGGAGELFF.